This T cell receptor beta chain emerged from a study of blood T cell repertoires in COVID-19. At the level of the study: Samples taken during acute and convalescent COVID-19 were collected in the United States, Italy and Spain.

Study processing details: Researchers report that nucleated cell counts were estimated from reference gene primer amplification. The table came from immunoSEQ multiplex PCR; TCRdb's copy has only in-frame clones and leaves some out. V and J calls and clone size follow that table, whereas D and trimming were derived from the DNA. Of over 100,000 clones detected, around 89% appear once; the ten largest clones hold 19%. Source material: peripheral blood. This sequence originates from a human donor with acute or convalescent COVID-19. The donor label of this sample is uncertain.

The CDR3 DNA reads TGTGCCAGCAGCTTGCAGATAGGGGTCGACTATGGCTACACCTTC. This codes for CASSLQIGVDYGYTF. The chain has TRBV5-5 and TRBJ1-2, with a weak D call TRBD1 (5 bases). The CDR3 runs 15 residues. V was trimmed by 1 base and J by 3 bases, leaving 13 bases between them. The germline CDR1 and CDR2 sequences are SGHKS and YYEKEE (reference sequence).